The 2 T cell receptor beta chains reported below all come from one sample, sequenced in a study of early T cells in non-severe SARS-CoV-2 infection. TCRdb re-called the 5' RACE reads with MiXCR, one entry per CDR3 protein. The sample lists about 77,000 distinct CDR3 sequences, approximately 12% occurring once. The sequencing used whole blood, collected at baseline. Every receptor here comes from an adult who was a healthcare worker with PCR-confirmed SARS-CoV-2 infection or an uninfected control (not recorded which). The donor label of this sample is uncertain.

In its sample, this clonotype was seen a few times. The genes are TRBV7-8 and TRBJ1-6; possible D gene TRBD1, 6 bases. Looked up from germline, CDR1 is SGHVS and CDR2 is FQNEAQ. The ends were cut back, 6 bases at V and 5 bases at J, with 17 bases in the middle. This CDR3 is 16 amino acids long. The CDR3 protein is CASRLQGMRDNSPLHF. The CDR3 region has the DNA TGTGCCAGCAGATTACAGGGCATGAGAGATAATTCACCCCTCCACTTT.

This chain links TRBV11-2 with TRBJ2-2; a weak D match, TRBD1 (6 bases). Trimming left V 8 bases short and J 0 bases short, with 10 bases between. This CDR3 is 14 amino acids long. Germline V gives CDR1 SGHAT, CDR2 FQNNGV. CDR3 sequence reads: CASGRGPNTGELFF. The DNA of the CDR3 is TGTGCCAGCGGCAGGGGTCCGAACACCGGGGAGCTGTTTTTT.